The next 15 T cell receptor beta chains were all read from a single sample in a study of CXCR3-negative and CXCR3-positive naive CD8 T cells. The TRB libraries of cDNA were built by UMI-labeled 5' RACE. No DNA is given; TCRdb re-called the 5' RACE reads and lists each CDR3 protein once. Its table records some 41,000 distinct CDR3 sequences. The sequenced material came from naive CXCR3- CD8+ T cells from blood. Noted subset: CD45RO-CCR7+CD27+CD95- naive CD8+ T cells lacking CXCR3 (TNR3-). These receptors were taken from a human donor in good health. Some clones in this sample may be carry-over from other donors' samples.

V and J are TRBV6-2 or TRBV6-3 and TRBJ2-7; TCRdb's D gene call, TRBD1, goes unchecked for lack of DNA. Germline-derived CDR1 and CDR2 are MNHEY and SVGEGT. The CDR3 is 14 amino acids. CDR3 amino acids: CASTDGTGNYEQYF.

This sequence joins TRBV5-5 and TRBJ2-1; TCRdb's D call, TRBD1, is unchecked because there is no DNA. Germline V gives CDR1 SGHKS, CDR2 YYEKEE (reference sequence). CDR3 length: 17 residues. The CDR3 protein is CASSLAPAPGTGVEQFF.

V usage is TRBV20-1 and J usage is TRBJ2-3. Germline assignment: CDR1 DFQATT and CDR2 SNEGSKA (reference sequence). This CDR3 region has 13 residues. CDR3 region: CSADRDDTDTQYF.

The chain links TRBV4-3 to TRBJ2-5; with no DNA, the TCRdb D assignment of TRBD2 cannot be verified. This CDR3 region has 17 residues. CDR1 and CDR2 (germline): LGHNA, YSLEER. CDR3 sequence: CASSQDGPSAGQETQYF.

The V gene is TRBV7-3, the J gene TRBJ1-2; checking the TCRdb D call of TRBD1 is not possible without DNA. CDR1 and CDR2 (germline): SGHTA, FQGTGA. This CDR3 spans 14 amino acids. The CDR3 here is CASSQGQANYGYTF.

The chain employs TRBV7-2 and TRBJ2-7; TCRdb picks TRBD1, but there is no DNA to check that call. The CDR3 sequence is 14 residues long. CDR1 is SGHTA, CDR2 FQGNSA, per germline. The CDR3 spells CASSERGGSYEQYF.

CDR3 sequence reads: CASSESPGTGDDEQFF. The chain recombines TRBV6-4 with TRBJ2-1; the D call from TCRdb, TRBD1, cannot be confirmed without DNA. This CDR3 has 16 residues. Germline values: CDR1 MRHNA, CDR2 SNTAGT.

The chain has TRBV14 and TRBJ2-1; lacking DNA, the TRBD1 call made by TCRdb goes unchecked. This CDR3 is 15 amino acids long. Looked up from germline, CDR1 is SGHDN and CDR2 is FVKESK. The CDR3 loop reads CASSPLGQSSHEQFF.

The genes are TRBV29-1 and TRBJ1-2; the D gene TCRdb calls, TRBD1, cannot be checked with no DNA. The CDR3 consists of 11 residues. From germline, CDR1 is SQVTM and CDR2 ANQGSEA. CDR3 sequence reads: CSVYGTDGYTF.

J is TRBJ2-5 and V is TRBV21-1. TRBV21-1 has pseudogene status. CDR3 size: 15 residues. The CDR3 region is CASSPIWGIQETQYF.

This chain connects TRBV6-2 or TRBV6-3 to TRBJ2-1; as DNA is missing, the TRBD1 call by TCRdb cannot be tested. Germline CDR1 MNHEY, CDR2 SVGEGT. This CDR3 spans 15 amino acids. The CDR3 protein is CASGSSYRDYTEQFF.

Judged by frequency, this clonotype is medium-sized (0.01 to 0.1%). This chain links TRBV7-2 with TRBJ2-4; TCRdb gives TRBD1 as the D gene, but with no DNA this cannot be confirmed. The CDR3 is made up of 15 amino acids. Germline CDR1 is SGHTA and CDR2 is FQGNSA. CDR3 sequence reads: CASSSPGQPQNIQYF.

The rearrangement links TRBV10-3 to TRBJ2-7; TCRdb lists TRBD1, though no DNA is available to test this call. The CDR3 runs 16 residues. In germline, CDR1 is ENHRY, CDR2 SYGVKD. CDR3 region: CAISTSVGTASYEQYF.

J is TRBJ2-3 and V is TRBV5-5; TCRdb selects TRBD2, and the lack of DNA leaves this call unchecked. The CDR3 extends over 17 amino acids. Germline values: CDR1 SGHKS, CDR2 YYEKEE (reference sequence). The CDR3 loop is CASSSLWVSGSTDTQYF.

The CDR3 region is CASSYSGDGSSYEQYF. The gene calls are TRBV6-5 and TRBJ2-7; absent DNA, TCRdb's TRBD1 call cannot be checked. Per the germline V gene, CDR1 is MNHEY and CDR2 is SVGAGI. CDR3 length equals 16 residues.